The 26 T cell receptor beta chains below all came from one sample that was sequenced in a study of blood T cell repertoires in COVID-19. Sequenced by immunoSEQ multiplex PCR; TCRdb stores in-frame clones only, minus some. The sample shows more than 100,000 clones, around 85% of them seen only once. Material: peripheral blood. The receptors stem from a woman aged 50 to 60 with acute or convalescent COVID-19.

Concerning this clone: The junction differs from germline at one of its ends, possibly a read error. The J gene is TRBJ1-1, the V gene TRBV12-3 or TRBV12-4; D not certain. The CDR3 spans 13 residues. The CDR3 protein is CASSAPGRTKAFF. CDR3 DNA sequence: TGTGCCAGCAGTGCTCCGGGTCGCACTAAAGCTTTCTTT.

The V call is TRBV6-5, the J call TRBJ1-2; possibly TRBD1 for D (6 bases). Germline lookup yields CDR1 MNHEY and CDR2 SVGAGI. Trimming removed 0 bases at V and 5 bases at J, with 10 bases between. The CDR3 covers 14 residues. DNA for the CDR3: TGTGCCAGCAGTTACTCCCTAACAGGGTATGGCTACACCTTC. Amino acids: CASSYSLTGYGYTF.

The V call is TRBV5-5, the J call TRBJ1-1; no reliable D call. The V end lost 5 bases, the J end lost 1 base, and 12 bases lay between the germline ends. The germline V gene encodes CDR1 SGHKS and CDR2 YYEKEE (reference sequence). The CDR3 is made up of 14 amino acids. The CDR3 nucleotides are TGTGCCAGCAGGCTGGCCCTTGGGAACACTGAAGCTTTCTTT. Its protein is CASRLALGNTEAFF.

The genes are TRBV10-3 and TRBJ1-3; TRBD1 might be the D (6 bases). The CDR3 extends over 16 amino acids. Trimming left V 0 bases short and J 2 bases short, with 11 bases between. CDR1 ENHRY and CDR2 SYGVKD come from the germline V gene. The CDR3 coding sequence is TGTGCCATCAGTGAGTCGGGGGGGACAACTGGAAACACCATATATTTT. This gives the protein CAISESGGTTGNTIYF.

The chain couples TRBV6-5 to TRBJ1-3; 7 bases align to TRBD1. This CDR3 has 15 amino acids. Germline V lookup: CDR1 MNHEY, CDR2 SVGAGI. Trimming removed 8 bases from V and 0 bases from J; junction bases left unmatched: 7. The CDR3 region has the DNA TGTGCCAGCGGTACAGGGGCTAGCTCTGGAAACACCATATATTTT. Translating it yields CASGTGASSGNTIYF.

This chain joins TRBV6-1 and TRBJ1-2; no firm D call. Germline CDR1 MNHNS, CDR2 SASEGT. This CDR3 is built from 12 residues. V gave up 2 bases and J gave up 3 bases, with 4 bases separating them. As DNA, the CDR3 is TGTGCCAGCAGTGAACGTGACTATGGCTACACCTTC. It yields the protein CASSERDYGYTF.

V usage is TRBV9 and J usage is TRBJ1-2; D is possibly TRBD1 (5 bases). This CDR3 has 15 residues. The germline V and J ends were trimmed by 3 bases and 3 bases, with 15 bases remaining between them. Germline V CDR1 and CDR2: SGDLS, YYNGEE. The CDR3 DNA follows: TGTGCCAGCAGCGGCGGGGCAGGCCTACACTATGGCTACACCTTC. This sequence encodes CASSGGAGLHYGYTF.

This clone has more than one count but fewer than ten. V and J are TRBV6-2 or TRBV6-3 and TRBJ2-6; 7 bases line up with TRBD2. Germline values: CDR1 MNHEY, CDR2 SVGEGT. With 6 bases clipped from V and 1 base from J, the junction kept 6 bases outside the gene matches. CDR3 length: 16 amino acids. CDR3 amino acids: CASSLERGSGANVLTF. As DNA, the CDR3 is TGTGCCAGCAGCCTCGAGCGGGGATCTGGGGCCAACGTCCTGACTTTC.

V is TRBV6-5 and J is TRBJ1-3; D ambiguous. Trimming removed 3 bases from V and 7 bases from J, with 4 bases in between. Germline V gives CDR1 MNHEY, CDR2 SVGAGI. The CDR3 covers 11 residues. CDR3: CASSYMNTIYF. The CDR3, as DNA: TGTGCCAGCAGTTATATGAACACCATATATTTT.

The rearrangement uses TRBV30 and TRBJ1-6; D is ambiguous. The germline V gene has CDR1 GTSNPN and CDR2 SVGIG (reference sequence). Deletions cut 0 bases from V and 8 bases from J, with 14 bases between. The CDR3 is 15 residues long. The DNA for the CDR3 is TGTGCCTGGAGTGTACTAGTGACAAGGGATTCACCCCTCCACTTT. This translates into CAWSVLVTRDSPLHF.

The rearrangement joins TRBV19 to TRBJ1-6, with a tentative D call TRBD1 (6 bases). Trimming stripped 7 bases from V and 6 bases from J, with 19 bases between. The CDR3 contains 16 residues. CDR1 LNHDA and CDR2 SQIVND come from the germline V gene (reference sequence). In DNA, the CDR3 is TGTGCCAGTAAAGGGGGAATAGACAGCGTTAATTCACCCCTCCACTTT. Translating gives CASKGGIDSVNSPLHF.

This clone was seen a handful of times. V usage is TRBV7-8 and J usage is TRBJ1-2, with 7 bases identical to TRBD1. This CDR3 region has 14 residues. CDR1 and CDR2 (germline): SGHVS, FQNEAQ. The J segment lost 6 bases and the V segment lost 4 bases, leaving 8 bases of the junction unmatched. CDR3 sequence (DNA): TGTGCCAGCAGCTCCAACACAGGGGTACATGGCTACACCTTC. Its translation: CASSSNTGVHGYTF.

V is TRBV24-1 and J is TRBJ1-1, with TRBD1 identical over 7 bases. The trim removed 2 bases at V and 6 bases at J, leaving 2 bases unmatched. CDR3 length: 13 amino acids. Germline CDR1 KGHDR, CDR2 SFDVKD. CDR3 amino acids: CATSDSTGSEAFF. In DNA form, the CDR3 reads TGTGCCACCAGTGATTCGACAGGGTCTGAAGCTTTCTTT.

This chain links TRBV6-1 with TRBJ1-4, with 8 positions matching TRBD1. The germline V gene encodes CDR1 MNHNS and CDR2 SASEGT. This CDR3 contains 15 residues. The junction had 13 bases not matched to a gene; V was cut back by 8 bases and J by 8 bases. The CDR3 region is CASSQHGQGLEKLFF. The CDR3 nucleotides are TGTGCCAGCTCCCAGCACGGACAGGGTCTCGAAAAACTGTTTTTT.

This clone was counted once. The CDR3 nucleotides are TGTGCCTGGAACCCTCGGGGAAACACTGAAGCTTTCTTT. Translating it yields CAWNPRGNTEAFF. V usage is TRBV30 and J usage is TRBJ1-1; D is ambiguous. V lost 4 bases and J 2 bases, leaving 11 bases between the germline ends. The CDR3 is 13 residues long. Per germline, CDR1 GTSNPN and CDR2 SVGIG (reference sequence).

V is TRBV19 and J is TRBJ2-2; 8 bases align to TRBD1. The V segment lost 4 bases and the J segment 5 bases; nucleotides outside the gene matches: 3. Per the germline V gene, CDR1 is LNHDA and CDR2 is SQIVND (reference sequence). The CDR3 consists of 14 residues. DNA for the CDR3: TGTGCCAGTAGTACACAGGGGGGAACCGGGGAGCTGTTTTTT. Amino acids: CASSTQGGTGELFF.

V is TRBV19 and J is TRBJ1-1; maybe TRBD1 (5 bases). V lost 5 bases to trimming and J lost 1 base, with 14 bases between them. The germline V gene has CDR1 LNHDA and CDR2 SQIVND (reference sequence). This CDR3 has 15 residues. CDR3 region: CASSAGPIGNTEAFF. In DNA form, the CDR3 reads TGTGCCAGTAGTGCAGGGCCCATAGGGAACACTGAAGCTTTCTTT.

The chain couples TRBV2 to TRBJ2-7, with TRBD1 matching 10 bases. The CDR3 runs 14 residues. The V gene's germline CDR1 is SNHLY and CDR2 FYNNEI. The V and J ends lost 8 bases and 2 bases, in that order; junction bases with no gene match: 6. The CDR3 loop reads CASVKGQGAYEQYF. The CDR3, as DNA: TGTGCCAGCGTCAAAGGACAGGGGGCCTACGAGCAGTACTTC.

V gene TRBV7-9 combines with J gene TRBJ2-2, with no clear D. V was cut by 2 bases and J by 8 bases, with 9 bases left in between. The CDR3 runs to 13 residues. Germline CDR1 is SEHNR and CDR2 is FQNEAQ (reference sequence). The CDR3: CASSLLYGGELFF. The DNA of the CDR3 is TGTGCCAGCAGCTTACTGTACGGTGGGGAGCTGTTTTTT.

This clone was counted only a few times. This chain joins TRBV25-1 and TRBJ1-6; D is perhaps TRBD1 (6 bases). Trimming took 2 bases from V and 8 from J, leaving 10 bases between them. CDR1 and CDR2 (germline): MGHDK, SYGVNS. This CDR3 is 14 amino acids long. The CDR3 coding sequence is TGTGCCAGCAGTGAACATGGACAGCATTCACCCCTCCACTTT. It encodes CASSEHGQHSPLHF.

The chain is built from TRBV5-6 and TRBJ1-2; maybe TRBD1 (6 bases). Germline V gives CDR1 SGHDT, CDR2 YYEEEE. The CDR3 has 16 residues. V was shortened by 2 bases and J by 3 bases, with 17 bases between the two germline ends. CDR3: CASSLIQGPSDYGYTF. For the CDR3, the DNA is TGTGCCAGCAGCTTAATACAGGGACCCTCCGACTATGGCTACACCTTC.

The genes are TRBV10-3 and TRBJ2-3; 11 bases match TRBD2. Germline V gives CDR1 ENHRY, CDR2 SYGVKD. The CDR3 consists of 16 residues. V gave up 4 bases and J gave up 2 bases; unmatched junction bases: 5. CDR3 sequence (DNA): TGTGCCATCAGTGGGCTAGCGGGGGGCGACACAGATACGCAGTATTTT. Residues: CAISGLAGGDTDTQYF.

The rearrangement links TRBV4-1 to TRBJ2-1; 9 nucleotides line up with TRBD2. The germline V gene encodes CDR1 MGHRA and CDR2 YSYEKL. The ends lost 7 bases at V and 7 bases at J; junction bases unmatched: 14. The CDR3 runs to 16 residues. The CDR3 sequence is CASNNLAGGPGNEQFF. The CDR3 DNA sequence: TGCGCCAGCAATAACCTCGCGGGGGGGCCGGGGAATGAGCAGTTCTTC.

This sequence joins TRBV25-1 and TRBJ1-2; D possibly corresponds to TRBD1 (6 bases). The CDR3 runs 12 residues. Germline-derived CDR1 and CDR2 are MGHDK and SYGVNS. Between the trimmed V and J ends, which lost 8 bases and 8 bases, there was a span of 15 bases. The CDR3 spells CASLDSLKGYTF. CDR3 coding DNA: TGTGCCAGCCTGGACAGCCTCAAGGGCTACACCTTC.

V is TRBV4-1 and J is TRBJ1-2; the D gene is possibly TRBD1 (5 bases). The CDR3 loop spans 13 amino acids. In germline, CDR1 is MGHRA, CDR2 YSYEKL. The V end lost 0 bases, the J end lost 6 bases, and 8 bases lay between the germline ends. The CDR3 reads CASSQETDDGYTF. In DNA, the CDR3 is TGCGCCAGCAGCCAAGAGACAGACGATGGCTACACCTTC.

Only a few counts were recorded for this clone. This rearrangement joins TRBV6-6 to TRBJ1-3, with 8 bases matching TRBD1. V dropped 6 bases and J dropped 2; count of bases not matched to a gene: 3. The CDR3 sequence is 14 residues long. Germline CDR1 MNHNY, CDR2 SVGAGI (reference sequence). CDR3 DNA sequence: TGTGCCAGCAGAAGACAGGGGCCTGGAAACACCATATATTTT. Translating it yields CASRRQGPGNTIYF.